This TCR beta chain comes out of a study of vaccination effects on CD4 cells after COVID-19. Viral peptide pools were used in the ViraFEST assay to expand antigen-specific CD4+ T cells, and sequencing came afterward. It was after more than nine days of culture that CD4+ T cells were isolated. Infection dated between March and December 2020, before the Alpha, Beta and Delta variants reached the United States. Roughly 2.1 million PBMC per well were cultured with around 9.1 IU/ml IL-2 and approximately 10 ug/ml peptides. A half-volume exchange with IL-2 medium occurred on days 3 and 7. Details on this clone: Its antigen is still unknown.

TCRdb keeps only in-frame clones here, not all; method: immunoSEQ multiplex PCR. The table records 35,000 to 45,000 clones, about three quarters of them present only once. General study points: Small numbers of convalescent patients limited the study. It also lacked early post-infection timepoints. Late in the post-vaccination period, infection-induced and vaccine-induced clones underwent marked clonal contraction.

The CDR3 has 19 residues. Trimming cost V 6 bases and J 0 bases, with 25 bases left between them. Germline CDR1 is LGHDT and CDR2 is YNNKEL (reference sequence). This sequence joins TRBV3-1 (or the pseudogene TRBV3-2) and TRBJ2-3; possibly TRBD1 for D (6 bases). This specimen was CD4+ T cells from PBMCs cultured with HCoV-NL63 spike peptides, taken before COVID-19 vaccination. The TCR was taken from a human donor who had a prior SARS-CoV-2 infection. The CDR3 reads CASSYRADSPHTSTDTQYF. In DNA, the CDR3 is TGTGCCAGCAGTTATCGCGCGGACAGTCCCCATACTAGCACAGATACGCAGTATTTT.